This is a list of T cell receptor beta chains from one sample in a study of technical replicates of blood from a few donors. Method: immunoSEQ multiplex PCR; TCRdb's copy keeps in-frame clones and lacks some. Of about 60,000 clones detected, around 87% appear once; the ten largest clones hold around 4.9%. Specimen: PBMCs. The receptors shown here come from a human donor in good health. Some clones in this sample may be carry-over from other donors' samples. Both conserved end residues are part of each CDR3. The order of the fields is J gene, V gene, D gene, CDR3 length, clone size, CDR3 protein, CDR3 DNA. D genes are given only for firm matches. Some rows have no size entry. The others give once, few or many, or a class for an expanded clone.

TRBJ2-1	TRBV5-4	TRBD1	18	.	CASSLDRGLTSPRHEQFF	TGTGCCAGCAGCTTGGACAGGGGTTTGACTTCTCCCCGACATGAGCAGTTCTTC
TRBJ2-5	TRBV4-1	.	14	.	CASSRQVVQETQYF	TGCGCCAGCAGCCGACAGGTCGTCCAAGAGACCCAGTACTTC
TRBJ1-5	TRBV30	.	13	.	CAWSVRRNQPQHF	TGTGCCTGGAGTGTGAGGAGAAATCAGCCCCAGCATTTT
TRBJ2-7	TRBV4-2	TRBD2	15	once	CASSLGTSPSREQYF	TGTGCCAGCAGCCTCGGGACTAGCCCTTCGCGCGAGCAGTACTTC
TRBJ1-5	TRBV19	.	14	.	CASSISGSNQPQHF	TGTGCCAGTAGTATCTCAGGGAGCAATCAGCCCCAGCATTTT
TRBJ2-3	TRBV4-1	TRBD2	15	.	CASSQESGGTDTQYF	TGCGCCAGCAGCCAAGAAAGCGGGGGCACAGATACGCAGTATTTT
TRBJ1-6	TRBV2	TRBD1	14	.	CASKGRTGESPLHF	TGTGCCAGCAAGGGGAGGACAGGGGAATCACCCCTCCACTTT
TRBJ2-2	TRBV6-5	.	14	.	CASSPTGYTGELFF	TGTGCCAGCAGCCCGACAGGCTACACCGGGGAGCTGTTTTTT
TRBJ2-3	TRBV2	.	16	.	CATRPSGVLDGDTQYF	TGTGCCACTAGACCCTCAGGGGTCCTAGATGGAGATACGCAGTATTTT
TRBJ2-1	TRBV29-1	.	13	.	CSVVKTTYNEQFF	TGCAGCGTTGTAAAGACAACCTACAATGAGCAGTTCTTC
TRBJ1-6	TRBV15	.	16	few	CATSRDTSSYNSPLHF	TGTGCCACCAGCAGAGATACCAGCTCCTATAATTCACCCCTCCACTTT
TRBJ2-7	TRBV4-3	.	14	.	CASSQAAGGGEQYF	TGCGCCAGCAGCCAAGCCGCAGGAGGTGGAGAGCAGTACTTC
TRBJ2-1	TRBV5-1	TRBD2	15	.	CASRESGGDYNEQFF	TGCGCCAGCAGGGAGAGCGGGGGAGACTACAATGAGCAGTTCTTC
TRBJ1-2	TRBV19	TRBD1	16	.	CASSLPGQGARYGYTF	TGTGCCAGTAGTCTTCCGGGACAGGGGGCTCGCTATGGCTACACCTTC
TRBJ2-7	TRBV5-8	.	14	once	CASRPGLRRYEQYF	TGTGCCAGCAGGCCGGGACTCCGGAGATACGAGCAGTACTTC
TRBJ1-1	TRBV11-2	.	14	.	CASSLGGGGTEAFF	TGTGCCAGCAGCTTAGGGGGGGGCGGGACTGAAGCTTTCTTT
TRBJ1-2	TRBV5-1	TRBD1	14	.	CASGEGQPRGGYTF	TGCGCCAGCGGAGAGGGACAGCCCAGGGGTGGCTACACCTTC
TRBJ1-4	TRBV7-9	TRBD1	14	.	CASTRRDRGEKLFF	TGTGCCAGCACACGCCGGGACAGGGGAGAAAAACTGTTTTTT
TRBJ2-5	TRBV11-2	.	16	.	CASSLSLWRDQETQYF	TGTGCCAGCAGCTTAAGTCTTTGGCGGGACCAAGAGACCCAGTACTTC
TRBJ1-6	TRBV11-2	.	12	few	CASSSGNSPLHF	TGTGCCAGCAGCTCGGGGAATTCACCCCTCCACTTT
TRBJ2-5	TRBV6-1	.	14	once	CASSSPRGRETQYF	TGTGCCAGCAGTAGCCCAAGGGGGAGAGAGACCCAGTACTTC
TRBJ2-1	TRBV4-1	.	17	.	CASSQDRRTTSYNEQFF	TGCGCCAGCAGCCAAGATAGACGAACTACCTCCTACAATGAGCAGTTCTTC
TRBJ2-7	TRBV6-5	.	15	.	CASSTPIRGSHEQYF	TGTGCCAGCAGTACCCCCATCAGGGGTAGCCACGAGCAGTACTTC
TRBJ2-5	TRBV30	TRBD1	12	.	CAWRQGGETQYF	TGTGCCTGGAGACAGGGGGGAGAGACCCAGTACTTC
TRBJ1-2	TRBV7-2	TRBD1	15	few	CASSWDVGQPYGYTF	TGTGCCAGCAGCTGGGACGTGGGACAGCCCTATGGCTACACCTTC
TRBJ1-5	TRBV5-8	.	14	.	CASSLGQGSEPQHF	TGTGCCAGCAGCTTGGGGCAGGGCAGCGAGCCCCAGCATTTT
TRBJ2-3	TRBV19	.	12	.	CASSIVPDTQYF	TGTGCCAGTAGTATCGTCCCAGATACGCAGTATTTT
TRBJ1-2	TRBV4-3	.	15	.	CASSQDGRGRYGYTF	TGCGCCAGCAGCCAAGATGGGAGGGGCCGCTATGGCTACACCTTC
TRBJ1-5	TRBV7-2	.	12	few	CASSSDNKPQHF	TGTGCCAGCAGCTCGGACAACAAGCCCCAGCATTTT
TRBJ1-1	TRBV5-6	.	13	.	CASSLNVNTEAFF	TGTGCCAGCAGCTTGAATGTAAACACTGAAGCTTTCTTT
TRBJ1-5	TRBV6-1	.	13	.	CASSETGNQPQHF	TGTGCCAGCAGTGAAACAGGAAATCAGCCCCAGCATTTT
TRBJ1-2	TRBV15	.	16	.	CATSNRLGTRVQSYTF	TGTGCCACCAGCAATAGACTCGGGACAAGGGTCCAAAGCTACACCTTC
TRBJ1-1	TRBV30	.	14	.	CAWSVRGGGTEAFF	TGTGCCTGGAGTGTACGGGGAGGGGGGACTGAAGCTTTCTTT
TRBJ2-4	TRBV4-3	.	17	.	CASSQDFLAPNKNIQYF	TGCGCCAGCAGCCAAGATTTCCTAGCGCCTAATAAAAACATTCAGTACTTC
TRBJ2-1	TRBV7-9	TRBD1	15	.	CASSLLTGGINEQFF	TGTGCCAGCAGCTTACTGACAGGGGGTATCAATGAGCAGTTCTTC
TRBJ2-1	TRBV4-1	.	16	.	CASSQDLASSYNEQFF	TGCGCCAGCAGCCAAGATCTGGCTTCGTCCTACAATGAGCAGTTCTTC
TRBJ1-2	TRBV7-8	.	15	.	CASSRSDRANYGYTF	TGTGCCAGCAGTCGGTCGGACAGAGCTAACTATGGCTACACCTTC
TRBJ2-7	TRBV30	TRBD2	14	.	CASTSGRGWMEQYF	TGTGCCTCGACTAGCGGGAGGGGATGGATGGAGCAGTACTTC
TRBJ1-1	TRBV14	.	13	few	CASSQQQGVRAFF	TGTGCCAGCAGCCAACAACAGGGCGTTCGGGCTTTCTTT
TRBJ1-3	TRBV7-2	.	15	.	CASSLTGGSGNTIYF	TGTGCCAGCAGCCTAACCGGGGGTTCTGGAAACACCATATATTTT
TRBJ2-2	TRBV5-4	.	12	.	CAERRETGELFF	TGTGCAGAGAGGCGGGAAACCGGGGAGCTGTTTTTT
TRBJ2-3	TRBV5-8	TRBD2	16	.	CASSLLTGGLTDTQYF	TGTGCCAGCAGCTTGTTGACGGGAGGCCTGACAGATACGCAGTATTTT
TRBJ2-1	TRBV12-5	TRBD2	14	.	CASAIGLVLYEQFF	TGTGCTAGTGCCATTGGACTAGTTTTGTATGAGCAGTTCTTC
TRBJ1-5	TRBV5-5	.	12	once	CASSLPDQPQHF	TGTGCCAGCAGCTTACCGGATCAGCCCCAGCATTTT
TRBJ2-2	TRBV4-3	.	14	.	CASSSGMEPGELFF	TGCGCCAGCAGCTCGGGGATGGAACCCGGGGAGCTGTTTTTT
TRBJ2-5	TRBV4-3	.	16	.	CASSPFDWGDWETQYF	TGCGCCAGCAGCCCATTTGATTGGGGGGACTGGGAGACCCAGTACTTC
TRBJ2-2	TRBV30	TRBD1	14	.	CAGTGGTGSGELFF	TGTGCCGGGACAGGGGGGACTGGGTCCGGGGAGCTGTTTTTT
TRBJ1-1	TRBV19	.	14	.	CASETPGLNTEAFF	TGTGCCAGTGAAACCCCCGGGTTGAACACTGAAGCTTTCTTT
TRBJ1-3	TRBV7-3	.	14	.	CASSLNPAGNTIYF	TGTGCCAGCAGCTTAAACCCGGCTGGAAACACCATATATTTT
TRBJ1-2	TRBV18	.	12	once	CASSLRQEGYTF	TGTGCCAGCTCACTGCGACAGGAAGGCTACACCTTC
TRBJ1-1	TRBV7-2	.	13	.	CASSIQENTEAFF	TGTGCCAGCAGCATACAGGAGAACACTGAAGCTTTCTTT
TRBJ2-3	TRBV6-5	TRBD2	16	.	CASSYPTSGDTDTQYF	TGTGCCAGCAGTTACCCTACTAGCGGGGACACAGATACGCAGTATTTT
TRBJ2-7	TRBV30	.	12	.	CAWTELSDEQYF	TGTGCCTGGACAGAACTGAGCGACGAGCAGTACTTC
TRBJ1-3	TRBV2	.	12	.	CASGTTGNTIYF	TGTGCCAGCGGGACAACTGGAAACACCATATATTTT
TRBJ1-1	TRBV5-1	.	15	.	CASSLVGQQFGEAFF	TGCGCCAGCAGCTTGGTGGGGCAGCAATTCGGTGAAGCTTTCTTT
TRBJ1-2	TRBV18	TRBD1	13	.	CASSGDRVSGYTF	TGTGCCAGCTCAGGGGACAGGGTTTCTGGCTACACCTTC
TRBJ1-5	TRBV30	TRBD1	15	.	CAWNPGGYSNQPQHF	TGTGCCTGGAACCCAGGGGGTTATAGCAATCAGCCCCAGCATTTT
TRBJ1-6	TRBV5-1	.	16	.	CASSSQQQGWSSPLHF	TGCGCCAGCAGCTCCCAACAACAGGGCTGGAGTTCACCCCTCCACTTT
TRBJ2-7	TRBV5-3	TRBD2	14	.	CARSRLAGGYEQYF	TGTGCCAGAAGCCGACTAGCGGGAGGCTACGAGCAGTACTTC